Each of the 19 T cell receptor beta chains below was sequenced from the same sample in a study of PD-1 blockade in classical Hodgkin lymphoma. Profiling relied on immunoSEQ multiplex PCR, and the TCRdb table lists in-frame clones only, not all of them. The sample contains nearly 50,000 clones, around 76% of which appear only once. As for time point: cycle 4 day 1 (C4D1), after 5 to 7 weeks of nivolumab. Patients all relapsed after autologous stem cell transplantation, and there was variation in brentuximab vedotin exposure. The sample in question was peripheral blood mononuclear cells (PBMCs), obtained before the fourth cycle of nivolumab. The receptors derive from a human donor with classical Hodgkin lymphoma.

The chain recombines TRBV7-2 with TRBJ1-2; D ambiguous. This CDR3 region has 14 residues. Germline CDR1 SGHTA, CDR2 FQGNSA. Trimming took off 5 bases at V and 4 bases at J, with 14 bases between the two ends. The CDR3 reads CASSPRNSVYGYTF. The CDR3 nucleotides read TGTGCCAGCAGCCCCCGAAACAGCGTCTATGGCTACACCTTC.

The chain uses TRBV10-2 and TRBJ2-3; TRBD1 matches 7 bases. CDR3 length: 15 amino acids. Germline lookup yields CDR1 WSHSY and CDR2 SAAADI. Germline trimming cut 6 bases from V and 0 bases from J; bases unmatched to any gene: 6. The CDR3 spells CASRDRSFSTDTQYF. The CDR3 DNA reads TGCGCCAGCAGGGACAGGTCCTTCAGCACAGATACGCAGTATTTT.

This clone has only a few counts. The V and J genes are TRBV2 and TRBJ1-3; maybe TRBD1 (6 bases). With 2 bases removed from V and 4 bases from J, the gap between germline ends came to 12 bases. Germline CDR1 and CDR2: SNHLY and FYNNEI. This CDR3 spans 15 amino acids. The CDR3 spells CASSEQAGAGNTIYF. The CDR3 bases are TGTGCCAGCAGTGAACAGGCAGGGGCCGGAAACACCATATATTTT.

This chain's CDR3 is CASSERDTQYF. CDR3 in DNA: TGCGCCAGCAGTGAAAGGGATACGCAGTATTTT. The genes are TRBV10-1 and TRBJ2-3; the D is unclear. The CDR3 is 11 amino acids. The germline gives CDR1 WNHNN, CDR2 SYGVQD (reference sequence). V lost 3 bases to trimming and J lost 6 bases, with 4 bases between them.

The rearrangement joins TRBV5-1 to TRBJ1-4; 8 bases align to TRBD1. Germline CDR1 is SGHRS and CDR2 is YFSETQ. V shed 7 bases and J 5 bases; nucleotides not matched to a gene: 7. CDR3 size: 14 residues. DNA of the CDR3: TGCGCCAGCCAACGGACAGGGAAAAATGAAAAACTGTTTTTT. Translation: CASQRTGKNEKLFF. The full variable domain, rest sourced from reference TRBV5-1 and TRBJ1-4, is KAGVTQTPRYLIKTRGQQVTLSCSPISGHRSVSWYQQTPGQGLQFLFEYFSETQRNKGNFPGRFSGRQFSNSRSEMNVSTLELGDSALYLCASQRTGKNEKLFFGSGTQLSVL.

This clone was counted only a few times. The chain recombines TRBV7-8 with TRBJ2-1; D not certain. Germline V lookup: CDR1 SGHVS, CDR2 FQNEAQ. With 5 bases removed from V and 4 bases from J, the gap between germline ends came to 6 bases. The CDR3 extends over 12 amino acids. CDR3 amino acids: CASSPDYNEQFF. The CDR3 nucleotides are TGTGCCAGCAGCCCTGATTACAATGAGCAGTTCTTC.

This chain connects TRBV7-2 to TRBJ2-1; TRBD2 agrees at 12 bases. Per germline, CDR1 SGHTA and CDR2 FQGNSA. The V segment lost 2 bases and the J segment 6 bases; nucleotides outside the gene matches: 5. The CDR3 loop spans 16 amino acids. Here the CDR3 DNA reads TGTGCCAGCAGCTTACTAGCGGGAGGGCCCATCAATGAGCAGTTCTTC. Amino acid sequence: CASSLLAGGPINEQFF. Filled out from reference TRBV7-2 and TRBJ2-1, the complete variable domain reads GAGVSQSPSNKVTEKGKDVELRCDPISGHTALYWYRQSLGQGLEFLIYFQGNSAPDKSGLPSDRFSAERTGGSVSTLTIQRTQQEDSAVYLCASSLLAGGPINEQFFGPGTRLTVL.

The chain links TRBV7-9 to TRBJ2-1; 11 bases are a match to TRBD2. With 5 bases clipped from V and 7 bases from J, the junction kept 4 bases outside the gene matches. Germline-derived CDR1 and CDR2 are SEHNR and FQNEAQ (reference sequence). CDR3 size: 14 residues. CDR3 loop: CASSRLAGPNEQFF. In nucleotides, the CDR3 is TGTGCCAGCAGCCGACTAGCGGGGCCAAATGAGCAGTTCTTC.

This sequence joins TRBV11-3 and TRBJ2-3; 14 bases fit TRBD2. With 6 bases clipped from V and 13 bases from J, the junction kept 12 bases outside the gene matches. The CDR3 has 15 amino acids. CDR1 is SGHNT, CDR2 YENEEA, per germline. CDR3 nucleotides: TGTGCCAGCAGTTCCTCCGGGACTAGCGGGAGTCAGGAGTATTTT. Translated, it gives CASSSSGTSGSQEYF.

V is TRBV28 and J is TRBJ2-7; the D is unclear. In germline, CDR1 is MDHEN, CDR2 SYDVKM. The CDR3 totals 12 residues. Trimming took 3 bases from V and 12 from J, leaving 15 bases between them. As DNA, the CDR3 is TGTGCCAGCAGTTTCCCGGGTCGGGTCACGTACTTC. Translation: CASSFPGRVTYF.

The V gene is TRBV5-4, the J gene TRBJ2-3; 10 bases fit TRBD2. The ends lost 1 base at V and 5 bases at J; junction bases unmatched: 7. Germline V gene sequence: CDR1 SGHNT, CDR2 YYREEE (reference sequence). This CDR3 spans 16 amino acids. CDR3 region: CASSLTSGIFGDTQYF. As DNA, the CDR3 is TGTGCCAGCAGCTTGACTAGCGGGATTTTTGGAGATACGCAGTATTTT. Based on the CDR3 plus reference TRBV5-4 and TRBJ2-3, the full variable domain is ETGVTQSPTHLIKTRGQQVTLRCSSQSGHNTVSWYQQALGQGPQFIFQYYREEENGRGNFPPRFSGLQFPNYSSELNVNALELDDSALYLCASSLTSGIFGDTQYFGPGTRLTVL.

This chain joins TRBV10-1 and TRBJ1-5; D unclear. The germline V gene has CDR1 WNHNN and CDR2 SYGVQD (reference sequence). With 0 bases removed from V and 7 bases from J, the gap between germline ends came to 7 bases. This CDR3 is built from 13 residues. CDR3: CASSESGVQPQHF. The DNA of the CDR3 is TGCGCCAGCAGTGAGTCCGGGGTCCAGCCCCAGCATTTT.

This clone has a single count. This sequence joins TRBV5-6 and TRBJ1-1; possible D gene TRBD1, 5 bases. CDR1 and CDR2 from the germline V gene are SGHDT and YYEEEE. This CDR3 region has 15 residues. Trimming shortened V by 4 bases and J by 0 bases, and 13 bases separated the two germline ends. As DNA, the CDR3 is TGTGCCAGCAGCCCTTGGGGCAGGGTGAACACTGAAGCTTTCTTT. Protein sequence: CASSPWGRVNTEAFF.

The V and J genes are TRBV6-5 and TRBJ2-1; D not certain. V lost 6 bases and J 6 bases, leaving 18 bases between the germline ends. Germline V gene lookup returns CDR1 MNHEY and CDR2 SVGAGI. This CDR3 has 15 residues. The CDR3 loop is CASSQGRNPLNEQFF. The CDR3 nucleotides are TGTGCCAGCAGCCAAGGGCGAAACCCCCTCAATGAGCAGTTCTTC.

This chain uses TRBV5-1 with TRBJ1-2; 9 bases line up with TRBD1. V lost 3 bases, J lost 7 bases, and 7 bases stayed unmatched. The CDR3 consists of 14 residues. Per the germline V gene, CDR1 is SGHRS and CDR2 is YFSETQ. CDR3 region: CASSSQGALSGYTF. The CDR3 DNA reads TGCGCCAGCAGCTCACAGGGGGCCCTATCTGGCTACACCTTC.

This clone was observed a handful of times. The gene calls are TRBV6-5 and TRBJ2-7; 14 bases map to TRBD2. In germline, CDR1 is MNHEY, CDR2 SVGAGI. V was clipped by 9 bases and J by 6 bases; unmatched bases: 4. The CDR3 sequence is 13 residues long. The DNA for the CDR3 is TGTGCCAGTAGGGGACTAGCGGGAGTCGAGCAGTACTTC. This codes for CASRGLAGVEQYF.

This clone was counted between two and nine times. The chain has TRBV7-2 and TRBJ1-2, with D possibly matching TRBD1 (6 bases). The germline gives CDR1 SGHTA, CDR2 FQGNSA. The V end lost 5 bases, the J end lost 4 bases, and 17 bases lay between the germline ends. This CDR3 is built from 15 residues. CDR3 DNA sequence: TGTGCCAGCAGCGCCCCTAAGGGCAGGGGCTATGGCTACACCTTC. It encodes CASSAPKGRGYGYTF.

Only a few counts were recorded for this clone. The CDR3 loop reads CASSQQRRADTGELFF. For the CDR3, the DNA is TGCGCCAGCAGCCAACAGCGGAGAGCGGACACCGGGGAGCTGTTTTTT. The V call is TRBV4-3, the J call TRBJ2-2; maybe TRBD2 (5 bases). V lost 2 bases and J 3 bases, leaving 13 bases between the germline ends. The CDR3 spans 16 residues. The V gene's germline CDR1 is LGHNA and CDR2 YSLEER.

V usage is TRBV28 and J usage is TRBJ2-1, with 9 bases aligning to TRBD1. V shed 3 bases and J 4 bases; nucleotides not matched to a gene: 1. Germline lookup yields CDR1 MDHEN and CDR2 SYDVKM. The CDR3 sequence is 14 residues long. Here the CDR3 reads CASSLGTGYNEQFF. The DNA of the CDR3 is TGTGCCAGCAGTTTGGGGACAGGGTACAATGAGCAGTTCTTC.